A single sample is the source of the 22 T cell receptor beta chains below, sequenced in a study of sequential checkpoint blockade in melanoma (dated by TCRdb to between 2018 and 2021). Preparation of the library involved the immunoSEQ multiplex PCR assay. TCRdb's version of the immuneACCESS table is confined to in-frame rearrangements and falls short of the full clone set. An unresolved V gene accounts for under half of the shortfall where checked; the remainder is of unknown origin. This sample has approximately 37,000 clones in its table, and roughly four fifths of those were observed once. The ten largest clones represent 4.5% to 7% of the sample. This specimen's treatment or condition label, interpreted: randomized to nivolumab then ipilimumab (arm A) or the reverse (arm B). The sample consisted of CD8+ T cells sorted from blood (inferred from file names), taken from a patient given nivolumab and ipilimumab in sequence. These receptors originate from a human donor with melanoma.

This clone was detected only once. The rearrangement links TRBV9 to TRBJ1-3; 8 bases line up with TRBD1. The CDR3 consists of 15 residues. Looked up from germline, CDR1 is SGDLS and CDR2 is YYNGEE. The V gene end was trimmed by 3 bases and the J gene end by 1 base; junction bases not matched to a gene: 3. The DNA for the CDR3 is TGTGCCAGCAGCGAACGGACAGGGTCTGGAAACACCATATATTTT. As protein: CASSERTGSGNTIYF.

The rearrangement joins TRBV6-5 to TRBJ1-4; D ambiguous. Per the germline V gene, CDR1 is MNHEY and CDR2 is SVGAGI. The V end was cut by 1 base, the J end by 4 bases, with 7 bases between. CDR3 length: 14 amino acids. The CDR3 sequence is CASSYWAYNEKLFF. CDR3 DNA sequence: TGTGCCAGCAGTTACTGGGCCTATAATGAAAAACTGTTTTTT.

V usage is TRBV6-1 and J usage is TRBJ1-1, with D possibly being TRBD1 (6 bases). This CDR3 comprises 11 residues. The V end was cut by 11 bases, the J end by 6 bases, with 13 bases between. Germline CDR1 MNHNS, CDR2 SASEGT. The CDR3 is CAGEQGPEAFF. CDR3 coding DNA: TGTGCCGGGGAACAGGGTCCTGAAGCTTTCTTT.

The V gene is TRBV29-1, the J gene TRBJ1-1; 9 positions match TRBD1. Germline V gene lookup returns CDR1 SQVTM and CDR2 ANQGSEA. Trimming removed 8 bases from V and 4 bases from J; junction bases left unmatched: 5. This CDR3 region has 12 residues. The CDR3 bases are TGCAGCTTCATGGACAGGGGCACTGAAGCTTTCTTT. Translation: CSFMDRGTEAFF.

The V call is TRBV30, the J call TRBJ1-2; no definite D call. The CDR3 has 14 residues. The germline V gene has CDR1 GTSNPN and CDR2 SVGIG (reference sequence). The germline V and J ends were trimmed by 8 bases and 6 bases, with 22 bases remaining between them. Written as DNA, the CDR3 is TGTGCCGCTCCCCGTCTTCTAACTCGCGATGGCTACACCTTC. This encodes CAAPRLLTRDGYTF.

The chain links TRBV6-5 to TRBJ1-1; D gene unclear. Looked up from germline, CDR1 is MNHEY and CDR2 is SVGAGI. V gave up 10 bases and J gave up 0 bases, with 6 bases separating them. This CDR3 has 11 residues. The CDR3 coding sequence is TGTGCCACTACCATGAACACTGAAGCTTTCTTT. The encoded protein is CATTMNTEAFF.

This rearrangement joins TRBV5-1 to TRBJ2-1; D is unclear. V was pared by 3 bases and J by 10 bases, with 11 bases between. CDR3 length: 12 residues. Per germline, CDR1 SGHRS and CDR2 YFSETQ. The CDR3 sequence: CASSYIADEQFF. The CDR3, as DNA: TGCGCCAGCAGCTACATAGCTGACGAGCAGTTCTTC.

V and J are TRBV7-6 and TRBJ2-7, with no clear D. The V and J ends lost 5 bases and 3 bases respectively, with 8 bases between them. The V gene's germline CDR1 is SGHVS and CDR2 FNYEAQ. This CDR3 contains 12 residues. This CDR3 reads CASSASSYEQYF. The CDR3 coding sequence is TGTGCCAGCAGCGCCTCTAGCTACGAGCAGTACTTC.

This clone was seen once. The rearrangement joins TRBV2 to TRBJ2-1, with 12 bases fitting TRBD2. The CDR3 has 15 residues. Germline CDR1 reads SNHLY; CDR2 reads FYNNEI. V shed 6 bases and J 2 bases; nucleotides not matched to a gene: 2. The CDR3 region has the DNA TGTGCCAGCAGACGGACTAGCGGGGCCTACAATGAGCAGTTCTTC. Translating gives CASRRTSGAYNEQFF.

V gene TRBV9 combines with J gene TRBJ2-1; TRBD2 aligns across 9 bases. This CDR3 has 15 amino acids. With V trimmed by 1 base and J by 8 bases, 7 bases remained unmatched. Germline CDR1 is SGDLS and CDR2 is YYNGEE. The DNA of the CDR3 is TGTGCCAGCAGCGTATATGGGATAGCGGGAGATGAGCAGTTCTTC. Its translation: CASSVYGIAGDEQFF.

The chain has TRBV5-1 and TRBJ2-1, with 8 bases identical to TRBD1. The CDR3 is made up of 14 amino acids. Germline-derived CDR1 and CDR2 are SGHRS and YFSETQ. V lost 0 bases to trimming and J lost 6 bases; unmatched junction nucleotides: 2. The CDR3 DNA follows: TGCGCCAGCAGCTTGGGACAGGGGTCCAATGAGCAGTTCTTC. This translates into CASSLGQGSNEQFF.

J is TRBJ2-2 and V is TRBV12-5; TRBD2 agrees at 7 bases. Germline CDR1 and CDR2: LGHNT and FRNRAP. The CDR3 extends over 15 amino acids. Trimming removed 7 bases from V and 1 base from J; junction bases left unmatched: 6. The DNA for the CDR3 is TGTGCTAGTGACCCCCTAGCGGAGAACACCGGGGAGCTGTTTTTT. It codes for CASDPLAENTGELFF.

The chain is built from TRBV7-9 and TRBJ2-4; weak D call: TRBD2 (6 bases). V gave up 1 base and J gave up 7 bases, with 11 bases separating them. Germline lookup yields CDR1 SEHNR and CDR2 FQNEAQ (reference sequence). CDR3 length equals 14 residues. CDR3 loop: CASSLGAGSNIQYF. The CDR3 DNA reads TGTGCCAGCAGCTTAGGGGCGGGGAGTAACATTCAGTACTTC.

In nucleotides, the CDR3 is TGTGCCAGCAGCTTAGAGGTCAGAGGCTATGGCTACACCTTC. Translating gives CASSLEVRGYGYTF. This chain connects TRBV7-8 to TRBJ1-2, with D uncertain. The CDR3 runs 14 residues. Trimming cost V 1 base and J 4 bases, with 10 bases left between them. Germline V gene sequence: CDR1 SGHVS, CDR2 FQNEAQ.

This clone was detected a few times. Here the CDR3 reads CASSFGYNEQFF. CDR3 DNA: TGTGCCAGCAGTTTCGGCTACAATGAGCAGTTCTTC. V is TRBV27 and J is TRBJ2-1; D remains unclear. Deletions cut 3 bases from V and 3 bases from J, with 3 bases between. Germline values: CDR1 MNHEY, CDR2 SMNVEV (reference sequence). The CDR3 sequence is 12 residues long.

This sequence joins TRBV5-1 and TRBJ2-3; D might be TRBD1 (5 bases). V was cut by 1 base and J by 0 bases, with 9 bases left in between. The CDR3 extends over 15 amino acids. Germline CDR1 and CDR2: SGHRS and YFSETQ. In DNA, the CDR3 is TGCGCCAGCAGCTTGCGGACACCTAGCACAGATACGCAGTATTTT. Amino acid sequence: CASSLRTPSTDTQYF.

This chain connects TRBV30 to TRBJ2-7; D remains unclear. The CDR3 contains 13 residues. Trimming left V 3 bases short and J 4 bases short, with 13 bases between. Germline V CDR1 and CDR2: GTSNPN, SVGIG (reference sequence). CDR3 sequence: CAWSFGSQYEQYF. CDR3 coding DNA: TGTGCCTGGAGCTTCGGATCACAGTACGAGCAGTACTTC. Looking up the rest from reference TRBV30 and TRBJ2-7 gives the full variable domain: SQTIHQWPATLVQPVGSPLSLECTVEGTSNPNLYWYRQAAGRGLQLLFYSVGIGQISSEVPQNLSASRPQDRQFILSSKKLLLSDSGFYLCAWSFGSQYEQYFGPGTRLTVT.

This rearrangement joins TRBV7-2 to TRBJ2-1, with 11 bases identical to TRBD2. Germline-derived CDR1 and CDR2 are SGHTA and FQGNSA. The J segment lost 6 bases and the V segment lost 5 bases, leaving 18 bases of the junction unmatched. The CDR3 is made up of 19 amino acids. CDR3 amino acids: CASSVYPPLAGGAANEQFF. In nucleotides, the CDR3 is TGTGCCAGCAGCGTCTATCCCCCTCTAGCGGGAGGTGCCGCCAATGAGCAGTTCTTC.

This clone was seen only a few times. Since a much larger clone is just one base distant, this may be a read error. This chain connects TRBV6-4 to TRBJ2-3; TRBD2 agrees at 13 bases. The CDR3 extends over 15 amino acids. After removal of 2 bases from V and 4 bases from J, the junction contained 0 bases not matched to a gene. CDR1 and CDR2 from the germline V gene are MRHNA and SNTAGT. The CDR3 coding sequence is TGTGCCAGCAGTGACACTAGCGGGGGGGCAGATACGCAGTATTTT. Protein: CASSDTSGGADTQYF.

The V and J genes are TRBV19 and TRBJ1-1, with D maybe TRBD1 (6 bases). Germline CDR1 is LNHDA and CDR2 is SQIVND (reference sequence). The V and J ends lost 3 bases and 0 bases respectively, with 14 bases between them. The CDR3 contains 16 residues. CDR3 nucleotides: TGTGCCAGTAGTATTTTTGCAGGGGCCATGAACACTGAAGCTTTCTTT. Translated, it gives CASSIFAGAMNTEAFF.

This chain joins TRBV9 and TRBJ1-3; TRBD1 might be the D (5 bases). Trimming pared 2 bases from V and 1 base from J, leaving 10 bases between. The V gene's germline CDR1 is SGDLS and CDR2 YYNGEE. There are 15 residues in the CDR3. The CDR3, as DNA: TGTGCCAGCAGCGTCGGGGGAGGGTCTGGAAACACCATATATTTT. Encoded protein: CASSVGGGSGNTIYF.

The rearrangement links TRBV30 to TRBJ2-7; D gene ambiguous. Germline-derived CDR1 and CDR2 are GTSNPN and SVGIG (reference sequence). With 0 bases removed from V and 3 bases from J, the gap between germline ends came to 9 bases. The CDR3 runs to 13 residues. The CDR3 region has the DNA TGTGCCTGGAGTGTTGACAACAGCTACGAGCAGTACTTC. Translation gives CAWSVDNSYEQYF.